Shown below are 17 T cell receptor beta chains from a single sample sequenced in a study of metastatic and nonmetastatic thyroid tumors. TCRdb recomputed clones from the PCR reads via MiXCR. This table has about 38,000 clones, roughly 28% appearing once. Treatment of any kind had been given to no patient before thyroid surgery. Source material: blood. The receptors stem from a male donor with papillary thyroid cancer or a benign thyroid nodule (not recorded which). Some clones in this sample may be carry-over from other donors' samples.

CDR3 loop: CASSPAGGFEAYEQYF. CDR3 bases: TGTGCCAGCAGTCCCGCGGGGGGGTTCGAGGCCTACGAGCAGTACTTC. V gene TRBV28 combines with J gene TRBJ2-7, with 9 positions matching TRBD2. Germline-derived CDR1 and CDR2 are MDHEN and SYDVKM. J lost 2 bases, V lost 5 bases, and 10 bases had no gene match. CDR3 size: 16 residues. The full variable domain, in which reference TRBV28 and TRBJ2-7 provide the parts outside the CDR3, is DVKVTQSSRYLVKRTGEKVFLECVQDMDHENMFWYRQDPGLGLRLIYFSYDVKMKEKGDIPEGYSVSREKKERFSLILESASTNQTSMYLCASSPAGGFEAYEQYFGPGTRLTVT.

The chain recombines TRBV7-3 with TRBJ1-1, with D unresolved. CDR1 SGHTA and CDR2 FQGTGA come from the germline V gene. V was trimmed by 4 bases and J by 6 bases, leaving 15 bases between them. The CDR3 is made up of 14 amino acids. DNA for the CDR3: TGTGCCAGCAGCTCCGCCCAAGGTGGTTCTGAAGCTTTCTTT. As protein: CASSSAQGGSEAFF.

The chain has TRBV13 and TRBJ2-7; 11 bases match TRBD1. Germline CDR1 and CDR2: PRHDT and FYEKMQ (reference sequence). This CDR3 is built from 16 residues. V shed 5 bases, J shed 1 base, and the junction held 7 bases outside the gene matches. CDR3 protein: CASSNQDRGRSYEQYF. CDR3 nucleotides: TGTGCCAGCAGCAACCAGGACAGGGGGCGATCCTACGAGCAGTACTTC. The full variable domain, completed using reference TRBV13 and TRBJ2-7, is AAGVIQSPRHLIKEKRETATLKCYPIPRHDTVYWYQQGPGQDPQFLISFYEKMQSDKGSIPDRFSAQQFSDYHSELNMSSLELGDSALYFCASSNQDRGRSYEQYFGPGTRLTVT.

V is TRBV6-2 or TRBV6-3 and J is TRBJ2-1; TRBD2 agrees at 7 bases. Germline loops: CDR1 MNHEY, CDR2 SVGEGT. The CDR3 is 16 amino acids. V shed 2 bases and J 0 bases; nucleotides not matched to a gene: 4. CDR3 DNA: TGTGCCAGCAGTTACCGTGGCGGGAGCTCCTACAATGAGCAGTTCTTC. Translated, it gives CASSYRGGSSYNEQFF.

In this sample, this clone turned up a few times. A read error may account for a junction end that differs from germline. The identical CDR3 is also encoded by other nucleotide sequences in the sample. The chain couples TRBV19 to TRBJ1-1, with D maybe TRBD1 (6 bases). The germline V gene has CDR1 LNHDA and CDR2 SQIVND (reference sequence). The CDR3 runs 15 residues. CDR3 DNA: TGCGCCAGTAGTATAGTCGGGACATCGAACACTGAGGCTTTCTTT. Its translation is CASSIVGTSNTEAFF. Drawing the rest from reference TRBV19 and TRBJ1-1, the complete variable domain is DGGITQSPKYLFRKEGQNVTLSCEQNLNHDAMYWYRQDPGQGLRLIYYSQIVNDFQKGDIAEGYSVSREKKESFPLTVTSAQKNPTAFYLCASSIVGTSNTEAFFGQGTRLTVV.

The chain uses TRBV20-1 and TRBJ2-7; 8 bases fit TRBD2. Looked up from germline, CDR1 is DFQATT and CDR2 is SNEGSKA (reference sequence). Trimming cost V 0 bases and J 3 bases; bases outside gene matches: 7. The CDR3 extends over 15 amino acids. CDR3 region: CSARDTSGTLYEQYF. CDR3 bases: TGCAGTGCTAGAGATACTAGCGGAACACTCTACGAGCAGTACTTC.

This clone counts as medium-sized. CDR3: CAISESEDNSYEQYF. The CDR3 nucleotides are TGTGCCATCAGTGAGTCGGAGGACAACTCCTACGAGCAGTACTTC. The V and J genes are TRBV10-3 and TRBJ2-7; D might be TRBD1 or TRBD2, each matching 5 bases. Germline CDR1 ENHRY, CDR2 SYGVKD. Trimming removed 0 bases at V and 0 bases at J, with 9 bases between. The CDR3 covers 15 residues.

This clone was observed a handful of times. The genes are TRBV6-1 and TRBJ1-2; D unresolved. Between the trimmed V and J ends, which lost 7 bases and 5 bases, there was a span of 17 bases. Germline values: CDR1 MNHNS, CDR2 SASEGT. This CDR3 region has 14 residues. This chain's CDR3 is CASIPPGLVYGYTF. The CDR3 nucleotides are TGTGCCAGCATACCCCCGGGATTAGTTTATGGCTACACCTTC.

This clone was seen many times. The rearrangement joins TRBV11-2 to TRBJ2-4; D not resolved. This CDR3 contains 18 residues. Germline-derived CDR1 and CDR2 are SGHAT and FQNNGV. V lost 0 bases and J lost 2, with 17 bases in between. The CDR3 here is CASSLDSNLLYPKNIQYF. The DNA for the CDR3 is TGTGCCAGCAGCTTAGATTCTAACCTACTCTACCCCAAAAACATTCAGTACTTC.

By sample share, this clone is medium-sized. The genes are TRBV20-1 and TRBJ2-5; D perhaps matches TRBD1 (5 bases). Trimming removed 6 bases at V and 3 bases at J, with 20 bases between. CDR1 is DFQATT, CDR2 SNEGSKA, per germline (reference sequence). The CDR3 length is 15 residues. CDR3 DNA: TGCAGTGCCAACGATGGGGCAGGGATTAAAGAGACCCAGTACTTC. Protein sequence: CSANDGAGIKETQYF.

This chain uses TRBV29-1 with TRBJ1-2; D remains ambiguous. Trimming removed 3 bases at V and 5 bases at J, with 4 bases between. The CDR3 is 10 residues long. Germline CDR1 and CDR2: SQVTM and ANQGSEA. The CDR3 region is CSVDEYGYTF. The CDR3 nucleotides are TGCAGCGTTGATGAGTATGGCTACACCTTC.

The table lists this clone with many counts. The gene calls are TRBV7-9 and TRBJ1-5, with a tentative D call TRBD1 (6 bases). Trimming took off 1 base at V and 3 bases at J, with 10 bases between the two ends. The CDR3 consists of 15 residues. Germline V CDR1 and CDR2: SEHNR, FQNEAQ (reference sequence). The CDR3 sequence: CASSLGAGANQPQHF. The CDR3 region has the DNA TGTGCCAGCAGCTTAGGTGCAGGGGCCAATCAGCCCCAGCATTTT.

This clone was seen once. At one of its ends the junction is not consistent with the germline gene, which may arise from a read error. This rearrangement joins TRBV20-1 to TRBJ2-7; unclear D gene. The CDR3 is made up of 10 amino acids. Per germline, CDR1 DFQATT and CDR2 SNEGSKA (reference sequence). The CDR3 DNA follows: TGCAGTACTGGGTCATTGGAGCATTACTTC. Translated, it gives CSTGSLEHYF.

This clone was counted at least ten times. The chain employs TRBV6-4 and TRBJ2-1, with TRBD2 matching 10 bases. From germline, CDR1 is MRHNA and CDR2 SNTAGT. CDR3 length: 15 residues. V lost 2 bases to trimming and J lost 6 bases; unmatched junction nucleotides: 4. In DNA form, the CDR3 reads TGTGCCAGCAGTGACGAGTCTAGCGGGAGCAATGAGCAGTTCTTC. Translated: CASSDESSGSNEQFF.

The genes are TRBV9 and TRBJ1-1, with D possibly TRBD1 on 6 matching bases. Germline CDR1 is SGDLS and CDR2 is YYNGEE. The CDR3 spans 14 residues. V was shortened by 3 bases and J by 5 bases, with 14 bases between the two germline ends. CDR3: CASSGTGWETEAFF. The CDR3 region has the DNA TGTGCCAGCAGCGGTACAGGGTGGGAAACTGAAGCTTTCTTT.

This clone was seen many times. V and J are TRBV20-1 and TRBJ1-5; D is unresolved. CDR3 length: 16 amino acids. Germline loops: CDR1 DFQATT, CDR2 SNEGSKA (reference sequence). The germline V and J ends were trimmed by 6 bases and 0 bases, with 18 bases remaining between them. The CDR3 region is CSASLPETYSNQPQHF. CDR3 in DNA: TGCAGTGCCTCCCTTCCGGAGACATATAGCAATCAGCCCCAGCATTTT.

This clone was seen only a few times. This chain connects TRBV7-3 to TRBJ2-1; D gene uncertain. The V and J ends lost 3 bases and 5 bases respectively, with 8 bases between them. The germline CDR1 and CDR2 sequences are SGHTA and FQGTGA. The CDR3 extends over 13 amino acids. Here the CDR3 reads CASSLTGHNEQFF. The CDR3 DNA reads TGTGCCAGCAGCTTGACCGGACACAATGAGCAGTTCTTC.